These 8 T cell receptor beta chains were sequenced from one sample in a study of CD8 T cells in ankylosing spondylitis. Findings and caveats of the study: Seemingly characteristic of ankylosing spondylitis blood was a TCR beta motif consisting of eight highly homologous variants.

MiXCR was run by TCRdb on the 5' RACE reads, yielding one entry per CDR3 protein. Of about 540,000 distinct CDR3 sequences detected, about 13% appear once; the ten largest clones hold 6.5% to 7%. These receptors' antigens are unknown. Sequences were obtained from blood, either unsorted or a sorted T cell fraction (not recorded which). The receptors were sampled from a male donor with ankylosing spondylitis.

The chain uses TRBV10-3 and TRBJ2-1; TRBD2 matches at 8 bases. Trimming took 0 bases from V and 0 from J; bases not matched to a gene: 10. CDR1 is ENHRY and CDR2 is SYGVKD in the germline V gene. The CDR3 spans 19 residues. The chain's CDR3 is CAISESGTDGRGSYNEQFF. The CDR3 DNA is TGTGCCATCAGTGAGTCGGGGACTGACGGGAGGGGCTCCTACAATGAGCAGTTCTTC.

This clonotype was observed many times. The rearrangement uses TRBV12-3 or TRBV12-4 and TRBJ2-3, with 13 bases matching TRBD2. There are 15 residues in the CDR3. J lost 4 bases, V lost 6 bases, and 4 bases had no gene match. The CDR3 spells CASSGLAGVPDTQYF. DNA of the CDR3: TGTGCCAGCAGCGGACTAGCGGGAGTTCCAGATACGCAGTATTTT.

This clonotype was found a few times. The chain is built from TRBV20-1 and TRBJ2-1; maybe TRBD1 (6 bases). This CDR3 contains 12 residues. In germline, CDR1 is DFQATT, CDR2 SNEGSKA (reference sequence). Between the trimmed V and J ends, which lost 7 bases and 6 bases, there was a span of 13 bases. The CDR3 here is CSGSQGSNEQFF. The CDR3 nucleotides are TGCAGTGGATCGCAGGGGTCCAATGAGCAGTTCTTC.

This clonotype was counted between two and nine times. V usage is TRBV5-1 and J usage is TRBJ2-2; D unclear. V was cut by 0 bases and J by 3 bases, with 9 bases left in between. CDR1 is SGHRS, CDR2 YFSETQ, per germline. This CDR3 is built from 15 residues. The CDR3 loop is CASSLVARYTGELFF. The CDR3 bases are TGCGCCAGCAGCTTGGTGGCCAGATACACCGGGGAGCTGTTTTTT.

This clonotype was observed many times. The chain couples TRBV29-1 to TRBJ2-1; the D gene is possibly TRBD1 (5 bases). The CDR3 is 16 amino acids. Trimming cost V 7 bases and J 5 bases, with 24 bases left between them. The germline CDR1 and CDR2 sequences are SQVTM and ANQGSEA. In nucleotides, the CDR3 is TGCAGCGGGGGCTATGGCGCGCACCAACGCGACAATGAGCAGTTCTTC. Translation: CSGGYGAHQRDNEQFF.

This clonotype was detected a few times. This chain connects TRBV29-1 to TRBJ2-1; 12 bases align to TRBD1. Germline CDR1 reads SQVTM; CDR2 reads ANQGSEA. Germline trimming cut 6 bases from V and 8 bases from J; bases unmatched to any gene: 8. CDR3 length: 14 amino acids. CDR3 coding DNA: TGCAGCGTCGAACCGGGACAGGGGGCTCATGAGCAGTTCTTC. This translates into CSVEPGQGAHEQFF.

This clonotype was picked up a small number of times. This chain connects TRBV5-1 to TRBJ2-1; D call uncertain. Germline V gene data show CDR1 as SGHRS and CDR2 as YFSETQ. V lost 1 base to trimming and J lost 3 bases, with 11 bases between them. This CDR3 is 15 amino acids long. CDR3 sequence (DNA): TGCGCCAGCAGCTTGCCGTCTACCAACTACAATGAGCAGTTCTTC. This sequence encodes CASSLPSTNYNEQFF.

This clonotype has more than one count but fewer than ten. The V call is TRBV18, the J call TRBJ2-1, with TRBD1 matching 7 bases. CDR1 is KGHSH, CDR2 LQKENI, per germline. The CDR3 runs 12 residues. V lost 3 bases, J lost 10 bases, and 3 bases stayed unmatched. CDR3 bases: TGTGCCAGCTCACCTCCGGACAGGGAGCAGTTCTTC. It codes for CASSPPDREQFF.